This TCR beta chain was observed in a study of blood T cell repertoires in COVID-19. Whole-study context: Italy, Spain and the United States were the sources of the convalescent and acute COVID-19 samples. From T cells, B-cell-depleted T cells, or PBMCs came the material, which was cDNA or gDNA.

In the authors' workflow: Counts of nucleated cells, estimated from reference gene primer amplification, were obtained. TCRdb's table, derived via immunoSEQ multiplex PCR, lists solely in-frame clones and lacks some. V, J and clone size reflect that table, while D and trimming were determined from the DNA. The sample carries some 83,000 clones, roughly four fifths recorded once. Between the trimmed V and J ends, which lost 4 bases and 7 bases, there was a span of 13 bases. Germline CDR1 and CDR2: SEHNR and FQNEAQ (reference sequence). The CDR3 has 14 residues. The TCR sequence derives from a human donor in a cohort sampled during active COVID-19. Sequences were obtained from peripheral blood. This chain joins TRBV7-9 and TRBJ1-4; D is unclear. CDR3 sequence: CASSSRLISEKLFF. In nucleotides, the CDR3 is TGTGCCAGCAGCTCCCGACTTATTTCTGAAAAACTGTTTTTT.